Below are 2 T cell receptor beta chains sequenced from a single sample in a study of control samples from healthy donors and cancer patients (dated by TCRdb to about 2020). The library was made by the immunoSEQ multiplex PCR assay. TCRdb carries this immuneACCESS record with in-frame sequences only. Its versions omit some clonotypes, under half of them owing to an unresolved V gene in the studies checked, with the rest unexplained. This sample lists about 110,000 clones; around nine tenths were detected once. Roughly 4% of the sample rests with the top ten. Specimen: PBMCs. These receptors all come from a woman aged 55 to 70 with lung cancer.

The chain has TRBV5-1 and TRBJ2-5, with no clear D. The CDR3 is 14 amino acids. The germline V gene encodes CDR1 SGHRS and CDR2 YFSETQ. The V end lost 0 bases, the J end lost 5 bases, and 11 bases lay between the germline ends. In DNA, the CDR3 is TGCGCCAGCAGCTTGGACCCTGGCTGGGAGACCCAGTACTTC. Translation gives CASSLDPGWETQYF. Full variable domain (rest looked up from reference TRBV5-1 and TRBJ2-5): KAGVTQTPRYLIKTRGQQVTLSCSPISGHRSVSWYQQTPGQGLQFLFEYFSETQRNKGNFPGRFSGRQFSNSRSEMNVSTLELGDSALYLCASSLDPGWETQYFGPGTRLLVL.

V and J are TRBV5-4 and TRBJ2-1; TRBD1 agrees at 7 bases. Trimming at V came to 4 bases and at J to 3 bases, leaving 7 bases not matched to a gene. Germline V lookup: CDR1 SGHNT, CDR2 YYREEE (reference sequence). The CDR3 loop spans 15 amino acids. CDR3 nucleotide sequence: TGTGCCAGCAGCCAGCGTGGACAGGACTACAATGAGCAGTTCTTC. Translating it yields CASSQRGQDYNEQFF.